This T cell receptor (beta chain) was captured by sequencing in a study of long-term antiretroviral therapy in people with HIV. The study's findings and limits: Possibly under older ART regimens, blood was drawn between about 2003 and 2017.

This clone showed up just once. Antigen unknown. The authors ran the immunoSEQ assay, v3.0, at survey level. This table comes from immunoSEQ multiplex PCR, and its TCRdb copy is limited to in-frame clones, with some not included. The sample lists around 15,000 clones; more than 75% were seen once. The CDR3 contains 14 residues. V was trimmed by 1 base and J by 3 bases, leaving 10 bases between them. Germline CDR1 and CDR2: GTSNPN and SVGIG (reference sequence). This clonotype originated in a man aged 45-65 years with HIV. The sequencing here drew on unsorted PBMCs, taken 6.9 years after starting antiretroviral therapy. The chain links TRBV30 to TRBJ2-1; D perhaps matches TRBD1 (5 bases). CDR3 sequence: CAWSETGFYNEQFF. DNA of the CDR3: TGTGCCTGGAGTGAAACAGGATTCTACAATGAGCAGTTCTTC. Filled out from reference TRBV30 and TRBJ2-1, the complete variable domain reads SQTIHQWPATLVQPVGSPLSLECTVEGTSNPNLYWYRQAAGRGLQLLFYSVGIGQISSEVPQNLSASRPQDRQFILSSKKLLLSDSGFYLCAWSETGFYNEQFFGPGTRLTVL.